Each of the 2 T cell receptor beta chains below was sequenced from the same sample in a study of shared clonotypes between healthy human individuals. Using immunoSEQ multiplex PCR, the repertoire was profiled, and TCRdb retains in-frame clones only, with some absent. This sample has some 1,100,000 clones, with around 82% found just once. Sequenced input: memory CD4+ T cells from PBMCs. This sample's subset: CD45RA-negative fraction. These receptors all stem from a man between 18 and 35 years old in good health. Some clones in this sample may be carry-over from other donors' samples.

This chain uses TRBV6-5 with TRBJ2-7; D may be TRBD2 (7 bases). The CDR3 is made up of 16 amino acids. The V and J ends lost 2 bases and 3 bases respectively, with 17 bases between them. Germline CDR1 MNHEY, CDR2 SVGAGI. The chain's CDR3 is CASSYPQGRALYEQYF. DNA of the CDR3: TGTGCCAGCAGTTACCCCCAGGGGAGGGCTCTCTACGAGCAGTACTTC.

The chain couples TRBV28 to TRBJ1-2; weak D call: TRBD1 (6 bases). V lost 6 bases and J lost 4, with 12 bases in between. Germline CDR1 is MDHEN and CDR2 is SYDVKM. The CDR3 length is 13 residues. The CDR3 loop reads CASSRRQAYGYTF. In DNA form, the CDR3 reads TGTGCCAGCAGCCGTCGACAGGCCTATGGCTACACCTTC.